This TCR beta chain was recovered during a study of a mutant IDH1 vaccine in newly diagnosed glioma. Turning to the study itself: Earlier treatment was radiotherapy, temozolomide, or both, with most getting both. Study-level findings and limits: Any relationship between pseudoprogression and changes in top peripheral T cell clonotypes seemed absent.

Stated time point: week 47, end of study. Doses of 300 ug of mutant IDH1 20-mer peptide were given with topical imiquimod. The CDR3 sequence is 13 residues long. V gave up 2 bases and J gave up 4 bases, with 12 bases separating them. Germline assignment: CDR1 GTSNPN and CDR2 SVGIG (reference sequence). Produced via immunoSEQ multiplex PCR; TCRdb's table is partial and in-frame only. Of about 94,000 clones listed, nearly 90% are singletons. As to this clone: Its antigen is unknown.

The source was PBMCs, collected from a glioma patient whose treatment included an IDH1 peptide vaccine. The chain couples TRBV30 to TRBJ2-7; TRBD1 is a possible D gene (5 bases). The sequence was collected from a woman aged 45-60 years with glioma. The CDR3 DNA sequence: TGTGCCTGGAGTAGAGGACACTTTTACGAGCAGTACTTC. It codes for CAWSRGHFYEQYF.